The 15 T cell receptor beta chains presented below share a single source sample, sequenced in a study of T-cell reconstitution after alpha-beta-depleted transplantation in children. During its preparation, the TCRbeta library received unique molecular identifiers. Each CDR3 protein gets one entry after TCRdb re-called the PCR reads with MiXCR. The table includes 700,000 to 950,000 distinct CDR3 sequences, approximately 15% detected once. Specimen: PBMCs, mostly from graft donor cells, collected 360 days after TCRalphabeta/CD19-depleted stem cell transplant. These receptors originate from a male patient younger than 18 who had a stem cell transplant for acute lymphoblastic leukemia, so the T cells may come from the graft donor.

This clonotype has only a few counts. The chain employs TRBV5-6 and TRBJ1-5, with D perhaps matching TRBD1 (5 bases). V was pared by 0 bases and J by 8 bases, with 18 bases between. The CDR3 sequence is 16 residues long. Germline V CDR1 and CDR2: SGHDT, YYEEEE. The CDR3 here is CASSLEGALITEPQHF. In DNA, the CDR3 is TGTGCCAGCAGCTTGGAAGGGGCGCTAATTACTGAGCCCCAGCATTTT.

This clonotype has more than one count but fewer than ten. J is TRBJ2-7 and V is TRBV29-1; TRBD2 aligns across 9 bases. Germline CDR1 is SQVTM and CDR2 is ANQGSEA. The V and J ends lost 4 bases and 10 bases, in that order; junction bases with no gene match: 8. The CDR3 has 12 amino acids. The CDR3 here is CSVVGTSRAQYF. The CDR3 DNA reads TGCAGCGTTGTCGGGACTAGCCGGGCCCAGTACTTC.

This clonotype was found a few times. The chain carries TRBV7-8 and TRBJ2-1; 14 bases fit TRBD2. Germline V gene data show CDR1 as SGHVS and CDR2 as FQNEAQ. The CDR3 extends over 19 amino acids. V trimming: 5 bases; J trimming: 4 bases; junction bases outside the gene matches: 13. The CDR3 DNA reads TGTGCCAGCAGCCCGAATCCGGGACTAGCGGGAGCCAATTACAATGAGCAGTTCTTC. Translating gives CASSPNPGLAGANYNEQFF.

This chain connects TRBV19 to TRBJ2-1; the match to TRBD2 covers 9 bases. This CDR3 spans 15 amino acids. After removal of 3 bases from V and 9 bases from J, the junction contained 9 bases not matched to a gene. Germline assignment: CDR1 LNHDA and CDR2 SQIVND (reference sequence). The CDR3: CASSMGSGRSGEQFF. DNA for the CDR3: TGTGCCAGTAGTATGGGTAGCGGGAGATCAGGTGAGCAGTTCTTC. Complete variable domain (other parts from reference TRBV19 and TRBJ2-1): DGGITQSPKYLFRKEGQNVTLSCEQNLNHDAMYWYRQDPGQGLRLIYYSQIVNDFQKGDIAEGYSVSREKKESFPLTVTSAQKNPTAFYLCASSMGSGRSGEQFFGPGTRLTVL.

V gene TRBV29-1 combines with J gene TRBJ1-2, with TRBD1 as a possible D gene (6 bases). Trimming shortened V by 0 bases and J by 1 base, and 12 bases separated the two germline ends. Looked up from germline, CDR1 is SQVTM and CDR2 is ANQGSEA. This CDR3 comprises 15 residues. The CDR3: CSVEDTTGVNYGYTF. CDR3 bases: TGCAGCGTTGAAGATACGACAGGAGTTAACTATGGCTACACCTTC.

The chain employs TRBV6-1 and TRBJ2-2; no reliable D call. The CDR3 sequence is 13 residues long. V lost 2 bases and J lost 1, with 2 bases in between. CDR1 is MNHNS and CDR2 is SASEGT in the germline V gene. The CDR3 here is CASSEWNTGELFF. CDR3 in DNA: TGTGCCAGCAGTGAATGGAACACCGGGGAGCTGTTTTTT.

The rearrangement links TRBV15 to TRBJ1-4; 7 bases are a match to TRBD1. The ends lost 5 bases at V and 4 bases at J; junction bases unmatched: 4. CDR1 and CDR2 (germline): LNHNV, YYDKDF (reference sequence). The CDR3 extends over 14 amino acids. CDR3 sequence (DNA): TGTGCCACCAGCGCGGACAGGATTAATGAAAAACTGTTTTTT. Protein product: CATSADRINEKLFF. Full variable domain (outside the CDR3, taken from reference TRBV15 and TRBJ1-4): DAMVIQNPRYQVTQFGKPVTLSCSQTLNHNVMYWYQQKSSQAPKLLFHYYDKDFNNEADTPDNFQSRRPNTSFCFLDIRSPGLGDTAMYLCATSADRINEKLFFGSGTQLSVL.

The chain links TRBV7-8 to TRBJ2-7; D perhaps matches TRBD2 (5 bases). V lost 5 bases and J lost 3, with 14 bases in between. Germline CDR1 SGHVS, CDR2 FQNEAQ. This CDR3 region has 14 residues. The CDR3: CASSQLGLNYEQYF. CDR3 bases: TGTGCCAGCAGCCAACTCGGACTCAACTACGAGCAGTACTTC.

The sample holds a few counts of this clonotype. The gene calls are TRBV29-1 and TRBJ2-2; 8 bases match TRBD2. The germline gives CDR1 SQVTM, CDR2 ANQGSEA. The V and J ends lost 5 bases and 8 bases, in that order; junction bases with no gene match: 13. The CDR3 sequence is 15 residues long. This CDR3 is CSVSGGRLPIGELFF. CDR3 sequence (DNA): TGCAGCGTTTCTGGCGGGAGGCTCCCAATAGGGGAGCTGTTTTTT.

This clonotype was counted a single time. The chain joins TRBV11-2 to TRBJ1-6; the D gene is possibly TRBD1 (6 bases). V lost 0 bases and J lost 9, with 12 bases in between. CDR3 length equals 15 residues. CDR1 is SGHAT, CDR2 FQNNGV, per germline. Written as DNA, the CDR3 is TGTGCCAGCAGCTTAGAACCAGGGGACCGTTCACCCCTCCACTTT. Protein: CASSLEPGDRSPLHF.

This clonotype was counted ten times or more. The CDR3 region has the DNA TGCGCCAGCAGTGAGGGTCGCGAAGAGACCCAGTACTTC. It translates to CASSEGREETQYF. The chain joins TRBV5-1 to TRBJ2-5, with D perhaps matching TRBD2 (5 bases). The germline V gene has CDR1 SGHRS and CDR2 YFSETQ. Trimming took 5 bases from V and 3 from J, leaving 11 bases between them. The CDR3 runs to 13 residues.

The rearrangement joins TRBV11-2 to TRBJ2-1; 12 bases fit TRBD1. The CDR3 extends over 15 amino acids. V shed 3 bases, J shed 10 bases, and the junction held 7 bases outside the gene matches. The germline CDR1 and CDR2 sequences are SGHAT and FQNNGV. DNA of the CDR3: TGTGCCAGCAGCTTTATGGGACAGGGGGCAAGCGAGCAGTTCTTC. Protein product: CASSFMGQGASEQFF.

In its sample, this clonotype was seen a few times. The chain recombines TRBV6-1 with TRBJ2-1, with D uncertain. Trimming shortened V by 8 bases and J by 8 bases, and 16 bases separated the two germline ends. Germline-derived CDR1 and CDR2 are MNHNS and SASEGT. This CDR3 spans 13 amino acids. CDR3 in amino acids: CASWNLRGDEQFF. The DNA for the CDR3 is TGTGCCAGCTGGAACCTCCGAGGCGATGAGCAGTTCTTC.

The chain employs TRBV21-1 and TRBJ2-7; TRBD2, the table's D call, was not compared with the DNA. TRBV21-1 is deemed a pseudogene. This CDR3 region has 17 residues. DNA for the CDR3: TGTGCCAGCAGCCTCCGTGACCTACGGGGTAGGACCTACGAGCAGTACTTC. It is translated as CASSLRDLRGRTYEQYF.

V and J are TRBV20-1 and TRBJ1-2; 10 positions match TRBD1. V was clipped by 1 base and J by 2 bases; unmatched bases: 7. Germline lookup yields CDR1 DFQATT and CDR2 SNEGSKA (reference sequence). The CDR3 is made up of 16 amino acids. In DNA form, the CDR3 reads TGCAGTGCTAGAGGAAGCCAGGGACAGGGGAACTATGGCTACACCTTC. Residues: CSARGSQGQGNYGYTF.